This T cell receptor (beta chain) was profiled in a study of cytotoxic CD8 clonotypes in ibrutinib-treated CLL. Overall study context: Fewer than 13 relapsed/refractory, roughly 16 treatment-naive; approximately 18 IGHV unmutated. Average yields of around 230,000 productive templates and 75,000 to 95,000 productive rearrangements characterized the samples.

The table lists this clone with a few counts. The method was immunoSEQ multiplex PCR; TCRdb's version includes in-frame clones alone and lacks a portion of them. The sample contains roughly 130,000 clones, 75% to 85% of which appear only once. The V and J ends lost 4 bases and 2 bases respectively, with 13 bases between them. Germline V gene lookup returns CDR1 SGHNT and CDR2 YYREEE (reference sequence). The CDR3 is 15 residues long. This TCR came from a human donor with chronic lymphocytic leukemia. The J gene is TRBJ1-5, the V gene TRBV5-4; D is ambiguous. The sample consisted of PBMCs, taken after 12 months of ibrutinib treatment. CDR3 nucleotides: TGTGCCAGCAGCAACGGGCCGAGCGGCAATCAGCCCCAGCATTTT. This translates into CASSNGPSGNQPQHF. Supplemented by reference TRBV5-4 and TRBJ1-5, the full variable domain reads ETGVTQSPTHLIKTRGQQVTLRCSSQSGHNTVSWYQQALGQGPQFIFQYYREEENGRGNFPPRFSGLQFPNYSSELNVNALELDDSALYLCASSNGPSGNQPQHFGDGTRLSIL.